These 29 T cell receptor beta chains were all obtained from the same sample, sequenced in a study of T cells after yellow fever vaccination. A single record per CDR3 protein comes from TCRdb applying MiXCR to the 5' RACE reads. Of 300,000 or so distinct CDR3 sequences listed, roughly 7% are singletons. The specimen comprised PBMCs, sampled more than 35 days after the first yellow fever vaccination. These receptors all stem from a man between 18 and 29 years old who received the YFV17D yellow fever vaccine.

This clonotype has a handful of counts. The chain has TRBV3-1 and TRBJ2-5; 8 bases map to TRBD1. Germline assignment: CDR1 LGHDT and CDR2 YNNKEL (reference sequence). CDR3 length equals 15 residues. Germline trimming cut 4 bases from V and 2 bases from J; bases unmatched to any gene: 6. The CDR3 region is CASSRGTGRQETQYF. As DNA, the CDR3 is TGTGCCAGCAGCCGCGGGACAGGACGACAAGAGACCCAGTACTTC.

This clonotype was counted between two and nine times. The chain employs TRBV5-1 and TRBJ2-6; D is unclear. Germline CDR1 and CDR2: SGHRS and YFSETQ. V dropped 4 bases and J dropped 0 bases, with 8 bases sitting between them. This CDR3 region has 15 residues. CDR3 protein: CASSPTLSGANVLTF. DNA of the CDR3: TGCGCCAGCAGCCCCACCCTCTCTGGGGCCAACGTCCTGACTTTC.

This clonotype was found a few times. The chain couples TRBV11-3 to TRBJ2-3; 11 bases line up with TRBD2. The CDR3 loop spans 16 amino acids. Germline trimming cut 5 bases from V and 4 bases from J; bases unmatched to any gene: 8. The germline gives CDR1 SGHNT, CDR2 YENEEA. CDR3 sequence: CASSVLTSGEPDTQYF. CDR3 DNA: TGTGCCAGCAGCGTCCTGACTAGCGGGGAGCCAGATACGCAGTATTTT.

Only a few counts were recorded for this clonotype. The chain carries TRBV6-2 or TRBV6-3 and TRBJ2-7; 9 bases align to TRBD1. Germline V gene sequence: CDR1 MNHEY, CDR2 SVGEGT. Trimming took 4 bases from V and 6 from J; bases not matched to a gene: 4. The CDR3 length is 13 residues. Here the CDR3 reads CASSFGTGIEQYF. CDR3 bases: TGTGCCAGCAGTTTCGGGACAGGGATCGAGCAGTACTTC.

The chain uses TRBV7-9 and TRBJ1-1; the D gene is possibly TRBD1 (6 bases). Trimming removed 1 base from V and 7 bases from J, with 16 bases in between. This CDR3 spans 15 amino acids. CDR1 SEHNR and CDR2 FQNEAQ come from the germline V gene (reference sequence). In DNA, the CDR3 is TGTGCCAGCAGCTTAGGGAGGGGGGGTCTCCATGAAGCTTTCTTT. This codes for CASSLGRGGLHEAFF.

The CDR3 sequence: CASTEDVDYGYTF. As DNA, the CDR3 is TGTGCCAGCACCGAAGATGTCGACTATGGCTACACCTTC. The chain is built from TRBV6-1 and TRBJ1-2, with D unclear. Germline V gives CDR1 MNHNS, CDR2 SASEGT. This CDR3 comprises 13 residues. The V gene lost 7 bases and the J gene lost 3 bases, with 12 bases spanning the gap.

The chain carries TRBV20-1 and TRBJ1-6; the D is unclear. CDR1 and CDR2 (germline): DFQATT, SNEGSKA (reference sequence). This CDR3 is built from 14 residues. The V end lost 0 bases, the J end lost 10 bases, and 13 bases lay between the germline ends. The CDR3, as DNA: TGCAGTGCTAGAGATGAGATTTTACGGTCACCCCTCCACTTT. This sequence encodes CSARDEILRSPLHF.

The chain combines TRBV29-1 with TRBJ1-1, with D possibly being TRBD1 (5 bases). CDR1 SQVTM and CDR2 ANQGSEA come from the germline V gene. CDR3 size: 11 residues. Trimming left V 6 bases short and J 5 bases short, with 10 bases between. As DNA, the CDR3 is TGCAGCGTAGTCTGGGGGACTGAAGCTTTCTTT. It codes for CSVVWGTEAFF. The variable domain in full, completed from reference TRBV29-1 and TRBJ1-1, reads SAVISQKPSRDICQRGTSLTIQCQVDSQVTMMFWYRQQPGQSLTLIATANQGSEATYESGFVIDKFPISRPNLTFSTLTVSNMSPEDSSIYLCSVVWGTEAFFGQGTRLTVV.

This clonotype has just a few counts. The CDR3 bases are TGTGCCATCAGCCCGAGCAACAGGGGGCGCGGGTCGAGCCATGGCTACACCTTC. Its protein product is CAISPSNRGRGSSHGYTF. The chain carries TRBV10-3 and TRBJ1-2; 9 bases align to TRBD1. The CDR3 runs 18 residues. The ends lost 6 bases at V and 6 bases at J; junction bases unmatched: 20. From germline, CDR1 is ENHRY and CDR2 SYGVKD.

This clonotype was picked up a small number of times. V and J are TRBV24-1 and TRBJ2-1; the match to TRBD2 covers 9 bases. From germline, CDR1 is KGHDR and CDR2 SFDVKD. The ends lost 8 bases at V and 7 bases at J; junction bases unmatched: 11. This CDR3 is 15 amino acids long. CDR3 sequence reads: CATKAGGPLPNEQFF. As DNA, the CDR3 is TGTGCCACCAAGGCGGGGGGGCCTCTCCCAAATGAGCAGTTCTTC.

This clonotype was recorded many times. The V call is TRBV5-1, the J call TRBJ2-7, with D possibly being TRBD2 (5 bases). The CDR3 sequence is 14 residues long. Trimming stripped 4 bases from V and 5 bases from J, with 16 bases between. Germline CDR1 SGHRS, CDR2 YFSETQ. CDR3 DNA sequence: TGCGCCAGCAGCGCACGGCAGTTCGGGGACGAGCAGTACTTC. This gives the protein CASSARQFGDEQYF.

This clonotype was seen ten or more times. The rearrangement uses TRBV7-2 and TRBJ1-5; D is unresolved. Trimming took off 1 base at V and 10 bases at J, with 17 bases between the two ends. The CDR3 totals 15 residues. Germline values: CDR1 SGHTA, CDR2 FQGNSA. The CDR3 spells CASSLGELLYSPQHF. The CDR3 DNA is TGTGCCAGCAGCTTAGGGGAGCTTCTTTACTCCCCCCAGCATTTT.

This clonotype has at least ten counts. This chain joins TRBV15 and TRBJ2-1; D unclear. The CDR3 is 14 residues long. Germline V gene sequence: CDR1 LNHNV, CDR2 YYDKDF (reference sequence). The germline V and J ends were trimmed by 0 bases and 9 bases, with 12 bases remaining between them. The DNA of the CDR3 is TGTGCCACCAGCAGAGAGGAGCGTTCCCGTGAGCAGTTCTTC. The encoded protein is CATSREERSREQFF.

V and J are TRBV5-1 and TRBJ2-7; D remains unclear. Looked up from germline, CDR1 is SGHRS and CDR2 is YFSETQ. This CDR3 contains 13 residues. Trimming removed 0 bases at V and 4 bases at J, with 8 bases between. The CDR3 here is CASSLDPGYEQYV. The CDR3 nucleotides read TGCGCCAGCAGCTTGGACCCGGGTTACGAGCAGTACGTC.

This clonotype was picked up many times. J is TRBJ2-7 and V is TRBV23-1; D ambiguous. TRBV23-1 is an open reading frame, and its role is uncertain. The V and J ends lost 0 bases and 4 bases respectively, with 4 bases between them. This CDR3 comprises 12 residues. The CDR3 sequence is CASSQSGYEQYF. The CDR3 nucleotides are TGCGCCAGCAGTCAATCAGGGTACGAGCAGTACTTC.

As DNA, the CDR3 is TGTGCCAGTTCTGCAGGGGCGAACACTGAAGCTTTCTTT. Translated, it gives CASSAGANTEAFF. V gene TRBV19 combines with J gene TRBJ1-1; TRBD1 is a possible D gene (6 bases). V was trimmed by 8 bases and J by 1 base, leaving 11 bases between them. The CDR3 covers 13 residues. CDR1 LNHDA and CDR2 SQIVND come from the germline V gene (reference sequence).

This clonotype was counted between two and nine times. The chain links TRBV5-1 to TRBJ1-5; D is unresolved. Trimming removed 6 bases at V and 5 bases at J, with 15 bases between. Germline CDR1 SGHRS, CDR2 YFSETQ. The CDR3 is made up of 14 amino acids. The CDR3 DNA is TGCGCCAGCAAACTTCTCACCCAAGATCAGCCCCAGCATTTT. Translation gives CASKLLTQDQPQHF. Full variable domain (remainder filled in from reference TRBV5-1 and TRBJ1-5): KAGVTQTPRYLIKTRGQQVTLSCSPISGHRSVSWYQQTPGQGLQFLFEYFSETQRNKGNFPGRFSGRQFSNSRSEMNVSTLELGDSALYLCASKLLTQDQPQHFGDGTRLSIL.

This clonotype has a handful of counts. V and J are TRBV4-1 and TRBJ2-1, with 11 bases that match TRBD2. The ends lost 5 bases at V and 5 bases at J; junction bases unmatched: 5. CDR1 MGHRA and CDR2 YSYEKL come from the germline V gene. The length of the CDR3 is 15 residues. The CDR3 DNA follows: TGCGCCAGCAGCGGGGCGGGACTAGCGGACAATGAGCAGTTCTTC. Amino acids: CASSGAGLADNEQFF.

This clonotype was counted a few times. CDR3 bases: TGCGCCAGCAGCCAAGATCCGGGACAGGGGACCAATCAGCCCCAGCATTTT. It is translated as CASSQDPGQGTNQPQHF. This chain joins TRBV4-1 and TRBJ1-5; TRBD1 agrees at 10 bases. The CDR3 is 17 residues long. Trimming at V came to 0 bases and at J to 3 bases, leaving 5 bases not matched to a gene. Germline V gene lookup returns CDR1 MGHRA and CDR2 YSYEKL.

The chain has TRBV6-5 and TRBJ1-2; D not resolved. The germline gives CDR1 MNHEY, CDR2 SVGAGI. Trimming stripped 4 bases from V and 0 bases from J, with 12 bases between. The CDR3 covers 15 residues. CDR3 in DNA: TGTGCCAGCAGTTCCCGGGGAGCGACTAACTATGGCTACACCTTC. This gives the protein CASSSRGATNYGYTF.

The chain couples TRBV6-2 or TRBV6-3 to TRBJ2-1; TRBD2 matches 7 bases. Unmatched junction bases numbered 16, after V lost 7 bases and J lost 7 bases. The length of the CDR3 is 16 residues. From germline, CDR1 is MNHEY and CDR2 SVGEGT. The CDR3 spells CASMPWGREGRNEQFF. CDR3 nucleotides: TGTGCCAGCATGCCGTGGGGGAGGGAGGGAAGAAATGAGCAGTTCTTC.

In this sample, this clonotype turned up a few times. The rearrangement links TRBV15 to TRBJ2-5; D possibly uses TRBD1 or TRBD2 (5 bases each). The germline V and J ends were trimmed by 1 base and 3 bases, with 15 bases remaining between them. In germline, CDR1 is LNHNV, CDR2 YYDKDF (reference sequence). The CDR3 runs to 16 residues. CDR3 DNA sequence: TGTGCCACCAGCAGAGCTGGACCTCGGGGCAAAGAGACCCAGTACTTC. Its translation: CATSRAGPRGKETQYF.

This clonotype was detected a few times. The chain joins TRBV15 to TRBJ2-6; unclear D gene. V shed 4 bases and J shed 0 bases, with 7 bases lying between them. The germline CDR1 and CDR2 sequences are LNHNV and YYDKDF (reference sequence). The CDR3 covers 15 residues. The CDR3 coding sequence is TGTGCCACCAGCACAGAGTTCTCTGGGGCCAACGTCCTGACTTTC. Protein product: CATSTEFSGANVLTF.

The sample holds a few counts of this clonotype. V is TRBV7-9 and J is TRBJ1-4; D is perhaps TRBD1 (5 bases). The CDR3 covers 17 residues. Between the trimmed V and J ends, which lost 2 bases and 7 bases, there was a span of 20 bases. Germline V gene lookup returns CDR1 SEHNR and CDR2 FQNEAQ (reference sequence). Written as DNA, the CDR3 is TGTGCCAGCAGCTTAAGATTTGGGACCCACGAAAGTGAAAAACTGTTTTTT. It specifies CASSLRFGTHESEKLFF.

The rearrangement joins TRBV20-1 to TRBJ1-3; D gene unclear. CDR1 and CDR2 (germline): DFQATT, SNEGSKA (reference sequence). V was cut by 2 bases and J by 0 bases, with 8 bases left in between. CDR3 length: 14 amino acids. CDR3 bases: TGCAGTGCTAGACGGGGAGGCTCTGGAAACACCATATATTTT. This translates into CSARRGGSGNTIYF.

This clonotype was recorded at least ten times. The chain combines TRBV7-8 with TRBJ2-3, with TRBD1 matching 11 bases. The CDR3 consists of 15 residues. CDR1 SGHVS and CDR2 FQNEAQ come from the germline V gene. V lost 5 bases and J lost 4; bases outside the gene matches: 5. CDR3 amino acids: CASSPQGQGADTQYF. In nucleotides, the CDR3 is TGTGCCAGCAGCCCGCAGGGACAGGGGGCAGATACGCAGTATTTT.

A few counts support this clonotype. The chain has TRBV6-2 or TRBV6-3 and TRBJ1-5; D gene ambiguous. V was trimmed by 0 bases and J by 3 bases, leaving 12 bases between them. Germline loops: CDR1 MNHEY, CDR2 SVGEGT. CDR3 size: 16 residues. The CDR3 DNA reads TGTGCCAGCAGTTACTCGCTTGAGGGTCCCAATCAGCCCCAGCATTTT. This codes for CASSYSLEGPNQPQHF.

This clonotype was seen only a few times. The V call is TRBV25-1, the J call TRBJ2-2; the match to TRBD2 covers 11 bases. Trimming cost V 4 bases and J 5 bases; bases outside gene matches: 6. The CDR3 consists of 16 residues. In germline, CDR1 is MGHDK, CDR2 SYGVNS. CDR3 residues: CASSVSGGAKTGELFF. CDR3 DNA: TGTGCCAGCAGTGTTAGCGGGGGGGCCAAAACCGGGGAGCTGTTTTTT.

This sequence joins TRBV20-1 and TRBJ2-7, with 9 bases matching TRBD1. Germline V CDR1 and CDR2: DFQATT, SNEGSKA (reference sequence). V was pared by 2 bases and J by 4 bases, with 6 bases of the junction left unmatched. The CDR3 is 14 residues long. The CDR3 reads CSARNRGRFYEQYV. The DNA of the CDR3 is TGCAGTGCTAGAAACAGGGGGCGATTTTACGAGCAGTACGTC.